The clone carrying this T cell receptor beta chain was counted ten times or more. As yet, its antigen is unknown. The V gene end was trimmed by 0 bases and the J gene end by 2 bases; junction bases not matched to a gene: 12. Germline values: CDR1 LNHNV, CDR2 YYDKDF (reference sequence). The CDR3 is 21 amino acids. This entry is derived from a study of CD8 T cells in ankylosing spondylitis. General observations from the study: Earlier reports found some motif variants in synovial fluid and blood in reactive arthritis. Several highly homologous variants formed a TCR beta motif that appeared characteristic of ankylosing spondylitis blood. With a CD8+ phenotype, disease-linked clones were relatively rare in peripheral blood.

Each CDR3 protein gets one entry after TCRdb re-called the 5' RACE reads with MiXCR. The sample has some 200,000 distinct CDR3 sequences; roughly 26% are singletons. The chain couples TRBV15 to TRBJ2-1; 14 bases align to TRBD2. The receptor comes from a male donor with ankylosing spondylitis or in good health (not recorded which). Sequenced input: blood, either unsorted or a sorted T cell fraction (not recorded which). The CDR3 protein is CATSRDRFKTSGRAPYNEQFF. The CDR3 DNA sequence: TGTGCCACCAGCAGAGATCGTTTTAAGACTAGCGGGAGGGCCCCCTACAATGAGCAGTTCTTC. Supplemented by reference TRBV15 and TRBJ2-1, the full variable domain reads DAMVIQNPRYQVTQFGKPVTLSCSQTLNHNVMYWYQQKSSQAPKLLFHYYDKDFNNEADTPDNFQSRRPNTSFCFLDIRSPGLGDTAMYLCATSRDRFKTSGRAPYNEQFFGPGTRLTVL.